These 8 T cell receptor beta chains came from one sample sequenced in a study of control samples from healthy donors and cancer patients. The protocol was immunoSEQ multiplex PCR, while the TCRdb copy is restricted to in-frame clones and leaves out a portion. The table lists some 71,000 clones, approximately 89% of them singletons. Material: PBMCs. These receptors were taken from a woman aged 50 to 60 with head and neck cancer.

The rearrangement uses TRBV30 and TRBJ1-5; the match to TRBD1 covers 7 bases. The CDR3 has 13 amino acids. The germline gives CDR1 GTSNPN, CDR2 SVGIG (reference sequence). J was trimmed by 7 bases and V by 5 bases; bases with no gene match: 8. CDR3 sequence (DNA): TGTGCCTGGGGGACAGCAGGGATACAGCCCCAGCATTTT. Translation gives CAWGTAGIQPQHF.

This clone was seen only once. This chain joins TRBV4-1 and TRBJ2-5; 7 bases align to TRBD1. Per germline, CDR1 MGHRA and CDR2 YSYEKL. J was trimmed by 6 bases and V by 4 bases; bases with no gene match: 14. The CDR3 sequence is 16 residues long. In nucleotides, the CDR3 is TGCGCCAGCAGCCCGGGTACGGCAGGGGGTTTAAAGACCCAGTACTTC. Encoded protein: CASSPGTAGGLKTQYF.

The genes are TRBV11-2 and TRBJ2-1, with D unclear. V was trimmed by 4 bases and J by 0 bases, leaving 13 bases between them. CDR1 SGHAT and CDR2 FQNNGV come from the germline V gene. This CDR3 is built from 16 residues. CDR3 sequence: CASSSTTPSSYNEQFF. DNA of the CDR3: TGTGCCAGCAGCTCAACGACGCCAAGCTCCTACAATGAGCAGTTCTTC.

The chain recombines TRBV5-1 with TRBJ2-3; 7 positions match TRBD1. Germline CDR1 SGHRS, CDR2 YFSETQ. V was pared by 4 bases and J by 2 bases, with 10 bases of the junction left unmatched. CDR3 size: 16 residues. CDR3 DNA sequence: TGCGCCAGCAGCGTCGGACAGGCGACTTTCACAGATACGCAGTATTTT. As protein: CASSVGQATFTDTQYF.

V and J are TRBV7-2 and TRBJ2-1; TRBD2 aligns across 9 bases. V gave up 0 bases and J gave up 0 bases; unmatched junction bases: 3. The CDR3 has 17 residues. The V gene's germline CDR1 is SGHTA and CDR2 FQGNSA. The CDR3 reads CASSLALAGSSYNEQFF. In nucleotides, the CDR3 is TGTGCCAGCAGCTTAGCGCTAGCGGGGTCCTCCTACAATGAGCAGTTCTTC.

This rearrangement joins TRBV14 to TRBJ1-5; D gene unclear. Germline V gene data show CDR1 as SGHDN and CDR2 as FVKESK. The CDR3 is 15 amino acids. Trimming took off 4 bases at V and 4 bases at J, with 14 bases between the two ends. The CDR3 loop reads CASSPLVPTNQPQHF. CDR3 DNA: TGTGCCAGCAGCCCGCTGGTCCCGACAAATCAGCCCCAGCATTTT. The full variable domain, completed using reference TRBV14 and TRBJ1-5, is EAGVTQFPSHSVIEKGQTVTLRCDPISGHDNLYWYRRVMGKEIKFLLHFVKESKQDESGMPNNRFLAERTGGTYSTLKVQPAELEDSGVYFCASSPLVPTNQPQHFGDGTRLSIL.

This chain connects TRBV4-2 to TRBJ2-5; 9 positions match TRBD2. V lost 1 base and J lost 0; bases outside the gene matches: 6. The germline gives CDR1 LGHNA, CDR2 YNFKEQ. CDR3 length equals 17 residues. Here the CDR3 reads CASSQGASGAYQETQYF. In DNA, the CDR3 is TGTGCCAGCAGCCAAGGAGCTAGCGGGGCGTACCAAGAGACCCAGTACTTC.

In this sample, this clone turned up once. The rearrangement uses TRBV3-1 (or the pseudogene TRBV3-2) and TRBJ1-2, with D possibly matching TRBD1 (5 bases). Germline V gene lookup returns CDR1 LGHDT and CDR2 YNNKEL (reference sequence). Trimming cost V 1 base and J 10 bases, with 13 bases left between them. The CDR3 has 13 residues. The CDR3 sequence is CASSQGGVRFYTF. The CDR3 DNA is TGTGCCAGCAGCCAAGGGGGGGTCAGGTTCTACACCTTC.